Listed here are 27 T cell receptor beta chains from one sample, sequenced in a study of lymphopenia after photon versus proton radiotherapy. Only in-frame clones appear in the TCRdb table, and some are missing; sequencing was by immunoSEQ multiplex PCR. The sample has about 50,000 clones, 80% to 95% seen once. The source material was peripheral blood, sampled from a patient treated with photon-based radiotherapy. Every receptor here comes from a middle-aged woman with cholangiocarcinoma.

This chain uses TRBV7-3 with TRBJ2-1, with TRBD2 matching over 11 bases. The V gene end was trimmed by 3 bases and the J gene end by 7 bases; junction bases not matched to a gene: 5. The germline CDR1 and CDR2 sequences are SGHTA and FQGTGA. This CDR3 region has 15 residues. The CDR3 loop reads CASSFTSGSSNEQFF. In DNA, the CDR3 is TGTGCCAGCAGCTTCACTAGCGGGAGTAGTAATGAGCAGTTCTTC.

This clone was counted once. V usage is TRBV5-1 and J usage is TRBJ2-5; D remains unclear. The CDR3 is 13 amino acids. Germline CDR1 SGHRS, CDR2 YFSETQ. Between the trimmed V and J ends, which lost 1 base and 3 bases, there was a span of 7 bases. This CDR3 is CASSLPGKETQYF. The CDR3 region has the DNA TGCGCCAGCAGCTTGCCGGGTAAAGAGACCCAGTACTTC.

This clone was seen only once. The rearrangement joins TRBV6-5 to TRBJ1-3; tentative D call: TRBD1 (6 bases). There are 16 residues in the CDR3. The germline V gene has CDR1 MNHEY and CDR2 SVGAGI. Between the trimmed V and J ends, which lost 4 bases and 0 bases, there was a span of 13 bases. The CDR3 bases are TGTGCCAGCAGTTCAGGACAGACCCGCTCTGGAAACACCATATATTTT. It specifies CASSSGQTRSGNTIYF.

The chain combines TRBV27 with TRBJ2-3; 7 bases line up with TRBD1. The CDR3 runs to 15 residues. The germline V gene has CDR1 MNHEY and CDR2 SMNVEV (reference sequence). Trimming at V came to 4 bases and at J to 1 base, leaving 5 bases not matched to a gene. Here the CDR3 reads CASSSRQGGTDTQYF. The CDR3 DNA is TGTGCCAGCAGTTCCCGACAGGGAGGCACAGATACGCAGTATTTT.

The rearrangement joins TRBV27 to TRBJ2-3, with 9 positions matching TRBD2. This CDR3 spans 18 amino acids. V shed 4 bases, J shed 0 bases, and the junction held 11 bases outside the gene matches. Germline CDR1 MNHEY, CDR2 SMNVEV (reference sequence). The CDR3 DNA reads as TGTGCCAGCAGTTCGCAGCGGGAGGCCCCTGTAAGCACAGATACGCAGTATTTT. It is translated as CASSSQREAPVSTDTQYF.

This clone was recorded a few times. V gene TRBV19 combines with J gene TRBJ1-5; 7 bases line up with TRBD1. CDR3 length equals 15 residues. Germline assignment: CDR1 LNHDA and CDR2 SQIVND (reference sequence). The trim removed 9 bases at V and 2 bases at J, leaving 10 bases unmatched. The CDR3 nucleotides are TGTGCCAGCACCCTCGGAGGGGGCGGCAATCAGCCCCAGCATTTT. This encodes CASTLGGGGNQPQHF.

The chain joins TRBV9 to TRBJ2-3, with D uncertain. CDR3 length: 14 amino acids. The germline V and J ends were trimmed by 0 bases and 5 bases, with 10 bases remaining between them. Germline V gene sequence: CDR1 SGDLS, CDR2 YYNGEE. The CDR3 here is CASSVALFRDTQYF. The CDR3 nucleotides read TGTGCCAGCAGCGTAGCACTCTTTCGAGATACGCAGTATTTT. The complete variable domain, with remaining parts taken from reference TRBV9 and TRBJ2-3, reads DSGVTQTPKHLITATGQRVTLRCSPRSGDLSVYWYQQSLDQGLQFLIQYYNGEERAKGNILERFSAQQFPDLHSELNLSSLELGDSALYFCASSVALFRDTQYFGPGTRLTVL.

The rearrangement joins TRBV19 to TRBJ2-7; D possibly uses TRBD1 or TRBD2 (5 bases each). Germline-derived CDR1 and CDR2 are LNHDA and SQIVND (reference sequence). The V end lost 5 bases, the J end lost 1 base, and 24 bases lay between the germline ends. The CDR3 runs to 18 residues. This CDR3 is CASSPSGPNFIMSYEQYF. The DNA of the CDR3 is TGTGCCAGTAGTCCGTCGGGGCCAAACTTCATTATGTCCTACGAGCAGTACTTC.

The J gene is TRBJ2-5, the V gene TRBV7-9; D gene uncertain. The CDR3 covers 18 residues. Germline CDR1 reads SEHNR; CDR2 reads FQNEAQ (reference sequence). Trimming cost V 4 bases and J 2 bases, with 23 bases left between them. The CDR3 loop is CASSSGQVDPPKQETQYF. In DNA, the CDR3 is TGTGCCAGCAGCTCTGGTCAGGTGGATCCTCCCAAACAAGAGACCCAGTACTTC.

The chain links TRBV5-6 to TRBJ2-7; D is possibly TRBD1 (5 bases). The CDR3 runs to 16 residues. V gave up 2 bases and J gave up 5 bases, with 20 bases separating them. Germline V gene lookup returns CDR1 SGHDT and CDR2 YYEEEE. DNA for the CDR3: TGTGCCAGCAGCTTTGGGGCGTCCGTTTCTGATGACGAGCAGTACTTC. Protein product: CASSFGASVSDDEQYF.

This chain links TRBV29-1 with TRBJ1-1; D uncertain. The germline V and J ends were trimmed by 6 bases and 7 bases, with 9 bases remaining between them. CDR3 length equals 10 residues. Germline lookup yields CDR1 SQVTM and CDR2 ANQGSEA. The CDR3 sequence: CSVVGIEAFF. The CDR3 coding sequence is TGCAGCGTGGTGGGGATTGAAGCTTTCTTT. Using reference TRBV29-1 and TRBJ1-1 for the parts outside the CDR3, the full variable domain is SAVISQKPSRDICQRGTSLTIQCQVDSQVTMMFWYRQQPGQSLTLIATANQGSEATYESGFVIDKFPISRPNLTFSTLTVSNMSPEDSSIYLCSVVGIEAFFGQGTRLTVV.

V gene TRBV19 combines with J gene TRBJ1-2, with a possible D match to TRBD1 (6 bases). Trimming removed 7 bases from V and 2 bases from J, with 11 bases in between. Germline V gene lookup returns CDR1 LNHDA and CDR2 SQIVND (reference sequence). The CDR3 loop spans 13 amino acids. The chain's CDR3 is CASKRGQNYGYTF. The CDR3 nucleotides are TGTGCCAGTAAGAGGGGACAAAACTATGGCTACACCTTC. The whole variable domain, filled in from reference TRBV19 and TRBJ1-2, reads DGGITQSPKYLFRKEGQNVTLSCEQNLNHDAMYWYRQDPGQGLRLIYYSQIVNDFQKGDIAEGYSVSREKKESFPLTVTSAQKNPTAFYLCASKRGQNYGYTFGSGTRLTVV.

The V and J genes are TRBV14 and TRBJ1-1; D is uncertain. V lost 1 base and J lost 1, with 7 bases in between. The CDR3 sequence is 14 residues long. Germline assignment: CDR1 SGHDN and CDR2 FVKESK. The CDR3 nucleotides read TGTGCCAGCAGCCAAGGGCATTGGAACACTGAAGCTTTCTTT. Its protein product is CASSQGHWNTEAFF.

The chain joins TRBV5-1 to TRBJ1-2, with 9 positions matching TRBD1. Germline assignment: CDR1 SGHRS and CDR2 YFSETQ. Losses at the gene ends were 3 bases for V and 4 bases for J; bases not matched to a gene: 10. The CDR3 is 16 amino acids. This CDR3 reads CASSSGQGRVPYGYTF. CDR3 coding DNA: TGCGCCAGCAGCTCCGGACAGGGGAGGGTCCCCTATGGCTACACCTTC.

The chain uses TRBV28 and TRBJ2-7, with D maybe TRBD1 (6 bases). Germline assignment: CDR1 MDHEN and CDR2 SYDVKM. V was shortened by 5 bases and J by 5 bases, with 13 bases between the two germline ends. The CDR3 is made up of 13 amino acids. The CDR3 is CASSTGTRDEQYF. The CDR3 DNA follows: TGTGCCAGCAGTACAGGGACCCGGGACGAGCAGTACTTC.

The chain combines TRBV19 with TRBJ2-7; D might be TRBD1 (6 bases). The CDR3 extends over 14 amino acids. In germline, CDR1 is LNHDA, CDR2 SQIVND (reference sequence). Trimming took off 7 bases at V and 0 bases at J, with 13 bases between the two ends. The CDR3 nucleotides read TGTGCCAGTACCAAAGACAGGAGCTCCTACGAGCAGTACTTC. Encoded protein: CASTKDRSSYEQYF.

DNA of the CDR3: TGTGCCTGGAGTGTATTAGAGACTAGCGAGGTAATCGATGAGCAGTTCTTC. Its translation: CAWSVLETSEVIDEQFF. The chain is built from TRBV30 and TRBJ2-1; 8 nucleotides agree with TRBD2. J lost 8 bases, V lost 0 bases, and 15 bases had no gene match. Germline CDR1 and CDR2: GTSNPN and SVGIG (reference sequence). This CDR3 has 17 residues. Full variable domain (rest looked up from reference TRBV30 and TRBJ2-1): SQTIHQWPATLVQPVGSPLSLECTVEGTSNPNLYWYRQAAGRGLQLLFYSVGIGQISSEVPQNLSASRPQDRQFILSSKKLLLSDSGFYLCAWSVLETSEVIDEQFFGPGTRLTVL.

The rearrangement links TRBV30 to TRBJ2-1; 8 nucleotides match TRBD2. V lost 5 bases to trimming and J lost 6 bases; unmatched junction nucleotides: 15. This CDR3 region has 16 residues. CDR1 GTSNPN and CDR2 SVGIG come from the germline V gene (reference sequence). The CDR3 region has the DNA TGTGCCTGGTCCCGGACTCCCGGGAGGGCCTCCAATGAGCAGTTCTTC. Translating gives CAWSRTPGRASNEQFF.

The chain joins TRBV5-4 to TRBJ2-7; 10 bases agree with TRBD2. Germline CDR1 reads SGHNT; CDR2 reads YYREEE (reference sequence). The CDR3 contains 15 residues. The trim removed 1 base at V and 7 bases at J, leaving 8 bases unmatched. The CDR3 protein is CASSLKAGGPGEQYF. The CDR3 DNA reads as TGTGCCAGCAGCTTGAAAGCGGGGGGGCCTGGTGAGCAGTACTTC.

The V and J genes are TRBV6-5 and TRBJ1-1; D is possibly TRBD1 (5 bases). The length of the CDR3 is 14 residues. The germline CDR1 and CDR2 sequences are MNHEY and SVGAGI. Trimming took 6 bases from V and 2 from J, leaving 13 bases between them. The CDR3 protein is CASSPGTLNTEAFF. CDR3 in DNA: TGTGCCAGCAGCCCCGGGACCCTAAACACTGAAGCTTTCTTT.

The genes are TRBV9 and TRBJ2-5; TRBD2 is a possible D gene (6 bases). Deletions cut 0 bases from V and 0 bases from J, with 6 bases between. Looked up from germline, CDR1 is SGDLS and CDR2 is YYNGEE. CDR3 length: 14 residues. The CDR3 loop is CASSVGGDQETQYF. CDR3 nucleotides: TGTGCCAGCAGCGTAGGGGGGGACCAAGAGACCCAGTACTTC. Variable domain in full (rest from reference TRBV9 and TRBJ2-5): DSGVTQTPKHLITATGQRVTLRCSPRSGDLSVYWYQQSLDQGLQFLIQYYNGEERAKGNILERFSAQQFPDLHSELNLSSLELGDSALYFCASSVGGDQETQYFGPGTRLLVL.

The CDR3 reads CASSRWGQNTEAFF. In DNA form, the CDR3 reads TGTGCCAGCAGTCGATGGGGACAGAACACTGAAGCTTTCTTT. The chain employs TRBV27 and TRBJ1-1; tentative D call: TRBD1 (6 bases). Germline V gene lookup returns CDR1 MNHEY and CDR2 SMNVEV (reference sequence). Trimming removed 5 bases from V and 1 base from J, with 11 bases in between. CDR3 length: 14 residues.

This rearrangement joins TRBV20-1 to TRBJ2-7, with D uncertain. Germline-derived CDR1 and CDR2 are DFQATT and SNEGSKA (reference sequence). Trimming cost V 4 bases and J 5 bases, with 6 bases left between them. This CDR3 has 10 residues. CDR3 sequence: CSAIRNEQYF. The CDR3 coding sequence is TGCAGTGCTATCAGGAACGAGCAGTACTTC.

This clone was picked up a small number of times. The chain is built from TRBV2 and TRBJ2-1, with 8 bases lining up with TRBD2. V dropped 3 bases and J dropped 2; count of bases not matched to a gene: 3. The CDR3 has 15 amino acids. Germline values: CDR1 SNHLY, CDR2 FYNNEI. DNA of the CDR3: TGTGCCAGCAGTGAGATCGGGGGGGCCTACAATGAGCAGTTCTTC. Translated, it gives CASSEIGGAYNEQFF.

CDR3 protein: CASSRKGQGHYEQYF. The DNA of the CDR3 is TGTGCCAGCAGCCGGAAAGGACAGGGCCACTACGAGCAGTACTTC. This rearrangement joins TRBV27 to TRBJ2-7; 8 bases map to TRBD1. The trim removed 6 bases at V and 3 bases at J, leaving 10 bases unmatched. The CDR3 has 15 residues. Germline CDR1 MNHEY, CDR2 SMNVEV (reference sequence).

The chain couples TRBV2 to TRBJ1-5; a weak D match, TRBD1 (6 bases). Trimming removed 7 bases from V and 3 bases from J, with 16 bases in between. Germline CDR1 reads SNHLY; CDR2 reads FYNNEI. The CDR3 sequence is 15 residues long. The CDR3 coding sequence is TGTGCCAGCACCCAAGGCGAGGGGGACAATCAGCCCCAGCATTTT. Protein sequence: CASTQGEGDNQPQHF.

CDR3 in amino acids: CAWSGRWYEKLFF. The CDR3 bases are TGTGCCTGGAGTGGCCGGTGGTATGAAAAACTGTTTTTT. This sequence joins TRBV30 and TRBJ1-4; D not certain. CDR3 length equals 13 residues. Deletions cut 1 base from V and 6 bases from J, with 9 bases between. Looked up from germline, CDR1 is GTSNPN and CDR2 is SVGIG (reference sequence).